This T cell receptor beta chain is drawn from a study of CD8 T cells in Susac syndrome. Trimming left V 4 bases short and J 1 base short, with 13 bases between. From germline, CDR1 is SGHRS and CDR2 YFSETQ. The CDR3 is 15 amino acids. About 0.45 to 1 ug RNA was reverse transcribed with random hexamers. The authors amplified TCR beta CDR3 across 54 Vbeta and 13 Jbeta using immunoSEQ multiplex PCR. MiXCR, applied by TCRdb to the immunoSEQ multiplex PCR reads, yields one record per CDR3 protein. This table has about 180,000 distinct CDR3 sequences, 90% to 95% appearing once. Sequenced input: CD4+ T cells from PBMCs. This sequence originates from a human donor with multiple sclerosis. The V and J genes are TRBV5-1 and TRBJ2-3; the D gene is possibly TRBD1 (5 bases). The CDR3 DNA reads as TGCGCCAGCAGCAGTCGACAGTGGGGCACAGATACGCAGTATTTT. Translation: CASSSRQWGTDTQYF.